This T cell receptor beta chain was recorded in a study of patients and donors after allogeneic stem cell transplantation (TCRdb year 2020). Including the terminal cysteine and phenylalanine, the CDR3 comprises 15 residues. Only CDR3 DNA remains: 45 bases, in frame from the first base. Via the germline V gene, CDR1 is SGHTA and CDR2 FQGNSA. Trimmed from V: 5 bases; trimmed from J: 7 bases; junction bases lacking a gene match: 10. Details on this clonotype: Its antigen is currently not known. No base qualities exist here, and no much larger clone lies one base off it.

Library method: RT-PCR. Sequencing relied on a NextSeq 550. TCRdb ran its own pipeline on the public reads, namely fastp trimming at Q25 and MiXCR clone calling, and kept in-frame beta chains. Every distinct CDR3 protein forms one entry, paired with its most common genes and DNA. This sample lists roughly 960,000 distinct CDR3 sequences; roughly 17% were detected once. Roughly 6.4% of the sample goes to the ten largest clones. The sequence links TRBV7-2 to TRBJ2-1, with 8 bases matching TRBD2. The TCR was taken from a human donor who was either an allogeneic HSCT recipient or a stem cell or donor lymphocyte infusion donor (not recorded which). It is not recorded whose cells these are; they may come from a transplant donor. Sequencing used blood, either unsorted or a sorted T cell fraction (not recorded which). The CDR3 here reads CASSDYRGGRNEQFF. The DNA sequence is TGTGCCAGCAGCGACTACCGGGGGGGCCGGAATGAGCAGTTCTTC. Where the CDR3 stops, the reference TRBV7-2 and TRBJ2-1 genes take over; the full variable domain is GAGVSQSPSNKVTEKGKDVELRCDPISGHTALYWYRQSLGQGLEFLIYFQGNSAPDKSGLPSDRFSAERTGGSVSTLTIQRTQQEDSAVYLCASSDYRGGRNEQFFGPGTRLTVL.